The 23 T cell receptor beta chains below all came from one sample that was sequenced in a study of beta chain features in type 1 diabetes. Study results and limitations: Type 1 diabetes patients had moderately but significantly shorter TCRB CDR3s in all four CD4+ subsets.

No antigen has been identified for these receptors. Every bit of the isolated RNA underwent reverse transcription, so sequencing read expressed TCRB transcripts. Generated by immunoSEQ multiplex PCR, the TCRdb table keeps only in-frame clones and is missing some. Seen here are 600,000 to 700,000 clones, around an eighth observed once, and the top ten hold more than 0.095%. Sequencing was performed on naive CD4+ T cells from blood. These TCRs come from a man under 40 with type 1 diabetes.

This clone was found a few times. V gene TRBV30 combines with J gene TRBJ1-5, with D unclear. Germline-derived CDR1 and CDR2 are GTSNPN and SVGIG (reference sequence). The CDR3 length is 13 residues. The V end was cut by 2 bases, the J end by 3 bases, with 8 bases between. The chain's CDR3 is CAWSRELNQPQHF. The CDR3 DNA follows: TGTGCCTGGAGTCGGGAGCTCAATCAGCCCCAGCATTTT.

The chain links TRBV29-1 to TRBJ2-1; 11 bases fit TRBD2. V shed 8 bases and J 4 bases; nucleotides not matched to a gene: 10. The CDR3 has 15 amino acids. Germline V gives CDR1 SQVTM, CDR2 ANQGSEA. CDR3 sequence: CSLTSGGNSYNEQFF. DNA of the CDR3: TGCAGCCTTACTAGCGGGGGAAACTCTTACAATGAGCAGTTCTTC.

This clone was detected a few times. The genes are TRBV7-2 and TRBJ1-2; tentative D call: TRBD1 (5 bases). The CDR3 is 15 amino acids. Germline V gene sequence: CDR1 SGHTA, CDR2 FQGNSA. Trimming removed 2 bases from V and 4 bases from J, with 14 bases in between. CDR3 DNA sequence: TGTGCCAGCAGCTTACAAGCAGGGCTAGGCTATGGCTACACCTTC. Protein sequence: CASSLQAGLGYGYTF.

The sample holds a few counts of this clone. The V and J genes are TRBV7-6 and TRBJ2-1, with D unclear. The CDR3 contains 12 residues. Per germline, CDR1 SGHVS and CDR2 FNYEAQ. The V gene lost 4 bases and the J gene lost 8 bases, with 9 bases spanning the gap. DNA of the CDR3: TGTGCCAGCAGCTCCTATCGGGATGAGCAGTTCTTC. It specifies CASSSYRDEQFF.

This clone has more than one count but fewer than ten. The chain combines TRBV19 with TRBJ2-1; the match to TRBD2 covers 7 bases. CDR3 size: 15 residues. J gave up 0 bases and V 7 bases, and 6 bases lay outside the gene matches. The germline gives CDR1 LNHDA, CDR2 SQIVND (reference sequence). CDR3 DNA: TGTGCCAGTATGAGCGGGGCCCACTCCTACAATGAGCAGTTCTTC. It is translated as CASMSGAHSYNEQFF. Complete variable domain (other parts from reference TRBV19 and TRBJ2-1): DGGITQSPKYLFRKEGQNVTLSCEQNLNHDAMYWYRQDPGQGLRLIYYSQIVNDFQKGDIAEGYSVSREKKESFPLTVTSAQKNPTAFYLCASMSGAHSYNEQFFGPGTRLTVL.

This clone came up a few times. CDR3: CASSVDPRQSQETQYF. As DNA, the CDR3 is TGTGCCAGCAGCGTAGATCCCCGGCAGTCCCAAGAGACCCAGTACTTC. V usage is TRBV9 and J usage is TRBJ2-5; D is unclear. CDR3 length: 16 residues. Germline V lookup: CDR1 SGDLS, CDR2 YYNGEE. With 0 bases removed from V and 1 base from J, the gap between germline ends came to 13 bases. The full variable domain, rest sourced from reference TRBV9 and TRBJ2-5, is DSGVTQTPKHLITATGQRVTLRCSPRSGDLSVYWYQQSLDQGLQFLIQYYNGEERAKGNILERFSAQQFPDLHSELNLSSLELGDSALYFCASSVDPRQSQETQYFGPGTRLLVL.

This clone was seen more than once but under ten times. The rearrangement links TRBV5-1 to TRBJ2-1, with D possibly TRBD1 on 5 matching bases. The CDR3 extends over 14 amino acids. Germline lookup yields CDR1 SGHRS and CDR2 YFSETQ. V was clipped by 1 base and J by 7 bases, with 12 bases between them. CDR3 coding DNA: TGCGCCAGCAGCTTGAGGGGCCCGAATAATGAGCAGTTCTTC. Amino acid sequence: CASSLRGPNNEQFF.

The sample holds a few counts of this clone. The gene calls are TRBV7-2 and TRBJ2-7; D ambiguous. The CDR3 length is 14 residues. Germline assignment: CDR1 SGHTA and CDR2 FQGNSA. V was trimmed by 3 bases and J by 3 bases, leaving 12 bases between them. This CDR3 reads CASSLDRLNYEQYF. The CDR3 region has the DNA TGTGCCAGCAGCTTGGACCGGCTAAACTACGAGCAGTACTTC.

This clone was seen only a few times. The V gene is TRBV7-2, the J gene TRBJ2-5; TRBD1 matches 7 bases. The CDR3 has 15 residues. After removal of 4 bases from V and 0 bases from J, the junction contained 5 bases not matched to a gene. Germline V gene data show CDR1 as SGHTA and CDR2 as FQGNSA. The CDR3 coding sequence is TGTGCCAGCAGCTCGTCAGGGGGAGACCAAGAGACCCAGTACTTC. Its protein is CASSSSGGDQETQYF.

The chain has TRBV7-3 and TRBJ2-3; no reliable D call. The CDR3 runs 15 residues. V gave up 4 bases and J gave up 1 base, with 12 bases separating them. From germline, CDR1 is SGHTA and CDR2 FQGTGA. The CDR3 DNA is TGTGCCAGCAGCTCCGGCGGCTCACGCACAGATACGCAGTATTTT. Protein: CASSSGGSRTDTQYF.

Concerning this clone itself: An end of the junction differs from the germline gene, which may be a read error. The V gene is TRBV5-4, the J gene TRBJ2-7; TRBD1 agrees at 8 bases. This CDR3 comprises 12 residues. Germline CDR1 and CDR2: SGHNT and YYREEE (reference sequence). In nucleotides, the CDR3 is TGTGCCAGCAGCTCGGACAGGGCGTCTCCGACATTC. Translation gives CASSSDRASPTF.

This clone occurred a few times. The rearrangement links TRBV15 to TRBJ2-1, with a tentative D call TRBD2 (7 bases). This CDR3 has 13 amino acids. Germline CDR1 reads LNHNV; CDR2 reads YYDKDF (reference sequence). V lost 0 bases to trimming and J lost 13 bases, with 13 bases between them. The CDR3 DNA is TGTGCCACCAGCAGAGAAAAGGGGGGGACCCAGTTCTTC. Its protein is CATSREKGGTQFF.

Only a few counts were recorded for this clone. V and J are TRBV30 and TRBJ1-6; D unresolved. Trimming shortened V by 2 bases and J by 8 bases, and 16 bases separated the two germline ends. CDR3 size: 15 residues. The germline V gene encodes CDR1 GTSNPN and CDR2 SVGIG (reference sequence). This CDR3 is CAWSKGFPQDSPLHF. Written as DNA, the CDR3 is TGTGCCTGGAGTAAGGGTTTTCCCCAGGATTCACCCCTCCACTTT.

This clone was recorded a few times. V usage is TRBV6-5 and J usage is TRBJ1-2; a weak D match, TRBD1 (6 bases). Trimming pared 2 bases from V and 8 bases from J, leaving 15 bases between. This CDR3 comprises 14 residues. The germline V gene encodes CDR1 MNHEY and CDR2 SVGAGI. For the CDR3, the DNA is TGTGCCAGCAGTTACGCGACAGGTCCTGGAGGCTACACCTTC. It translates to CASSYATGPGGYTF.

This clone showed up just a few times. The chain couples TRBV10-3 to TRBJ1-2; perhaps TRBD1 as D (5 bases). The V end was cut by 10 bases, the J end by 0 bases, with 18 bases between. Per germline, CDR1 ENHRY and CDR2 SYGVKD. The CDR3 runs 15 residues. The CDR3 DNA reads TGTGCCACCGGACCGGCAGGGCTCTCTAACTATGGCTACACCTTC. It yields the protein CATGPAGLSNYGYTF.

This chain joins TRBV18 and TRBJ1-1; D is undetermined. Trimming left V 0 bases short and J 1 base short, with 3 bases between. Germline CDR1 KGHSH, CDR2 LQKENI. The CDR3 is 13 residues long. The chain's CDR3 is CASSPPGNTEAFF. For the CDR3, the DNA is TGTGCCAGCTCACCACCGGGGAACACTGAAGCTTTCTTT.

This clone has just a few counts. The V gene is TRBV7-3, the J gene TRBJ2-5; D is possibly TRBD1 (5 bases). The end of the DNA is better explained by TRBJ2-7, so the J call may be wrong. Germline CDR1 reads SGHTA; CDR2 reads FQGTGA. The CDR3 is 15 amino acids. In DNA, the CDR3 is TGTGCCAGCAGCTCCTCAGGGTTCCCCATGGACGAGCAGTACTTC. Translated, it gives CASSSSGFPMDEQYF.

The chain has TRBV9 and TRBJ1-5; 7 bases align to TRBD1. The ends lost 3 bases at V and 9 bases at J; junction bases unmatched: 12. From germline, CDR1 is SGDLS and CDR2 YYNGEE. This CDR3 region has 15 residues. The CDR3 DNA reads TGTGCCAGCAGCGCGCACGGGGACAGCGTGGGGCCCCAGCATTTT. Encoded protein: CASSAHGDSVGPQHF.

V is TRBV7-9 and J is TRBJ1-1; D possibly corresponds to TRBD1 (5 bases). CDR3 length: 15 amino acids. Germline-derived CDR1 and CDR2 are SEHNR and FQNEAQ (reference sequence). The V gene lost 1 base and the J gene lost 6 bases, with 15 bases spanning the gap. The CDR3 coding sequence is TGTGCCAGCAGCTTAGTGGCAGGGCCGAGGGCTGAAGCTTTCTTT. Its translation: CASSLVAGPRAEAFF.

The V and J genes are TRBV28 and TRBJ1-4; 7 bases are shared with TRBD1. Germline loops: CDR1 MDHEN, CDR2 SYDVKM. This CDR3 has 15 amino acids. V was pared by 7 bases and J by 5 bases, with 10 bases of the junction left unmatched. CDR3 sequence: CASISPGQRNEKLFF. The CDR3 coding sequence is TGTGCCAGCATATCCCCGGGACAGAGGAATGAAAAACTGTTTTTT.

Note on this clone: This specimen includes other DNA sequences encoding the same CDR3. The J gene is TRBJ2-1, the V gene TRBV5-6; 14 positions match TRBD2. Germline V CDR1 and CDR2: SGHDT, YYEEEE. The CDR3 spans 17 residues. The V gene end was trimmed by 3 bases and the J gene end by 4 bases; junction bases not matched to a gene: 6. Here the CDR3 DNA reads TGTGCCAGCAGCTCCCGACTAGCGGGGGGGACGTACAATGAGCAGTTCTTC. Translation: CASSSRLAGGTYNEQFF.

This clone has just a few counts. This chain connects TRBV29-1 to TRBJ2-2; a weak D match, TRBD2 (6 bases). V was clipped by 4 bases and J by 0 bases, with 9 bases between them. The CDR3 extends over 14 amino acids. Germline values: CDR1 SQVTM, CDR2 ANQGSEA. The CDR3 DNA follows: TGCAGCGTTGTAGGCGGGACGAACACCGGGGAGCTGTTTTTT. Its translation: CSVVGGTNTGELFF.

This clone was seen more than once but under ten times. The chain carries TRBV28 and TRBJ2-1; D perhaps matches TRBD1 (6 bases). Germline V CDR1 and CDR2: MDHEN, SYDVKM. The V and J ends lost 2 bases and 9 bases respectively, with 14 bases between them. The CDR3 has 14 residues. CDR3 in amino acids: CASSLSQGRSEQFF. The CDR3 DNA follows: TGTGCCAGCAGTTTAAGTCAGGGGCGGAGTGAGCAGTTCTTC. Filled out from reference TRBV28 and TRBJ2-1, the complete variable domain reads DVKVTQSSRYLVKRTGEKVFLECVQDMDHENMFWYRQDPGLGLRLIYFSYDVKMKEKGDIPEGYSVSREKKERFSLILESASTNQTSMYLCASSLSQGRSEQFFGPGTRLTVL.